This T cell receptor (beta chain) was obtained from a study of blood T cell repertoires in COVID-19. The ends lost 3 bases at V and 5 bases at J; junction bases unmatched: 3. CDR3 length: 15 residues. The germline V gene encodes CDR1 LGHDT and CDR2 YNNKEL (reference sequence). Assay used: immunoSEQ multiplex PCR; TCRdb lists only in-frame clones, some missing. The sample shows more than 60,000 clones, approximately 90% of them seen only once. Sequencing was carried out using peripheral blood. This TCR was sampled from a human donor in a cohort sampled during active COVID-19. This chain uses TRBV3-1 (or the pseudogene TRBV3-2) with TRBJ2-2, with 10 positions matching TRBD1. The CDR3 coding sequence is TGTGCCAGCAGCCAGTCGGGACAGGGGACCGGGGAGCTGTTTTTT. Protein product: CASSQSGQGTGELFF.